Listed below are T cell receptor beta chains from one sample, sequenced in a study of T cells in Graves' hyperthyroidism and ophthalmopathy. TCRdb itself ran the multiplex PCR reads through MiXCR, one entry per CDR3 protein. The sample shows roughly 200,000 distinct CDR3 sequences, around 19% of them seen only once. The sample taken for sequencing was blood. Receptor source: a man aged 40-49 years with Graves' hyperthyroidism. CDR3s include the opening cysteine and the closing phenylalanine or tryptophan. D genes are given only for firm matches. Rows give clone size only sometimes, using once, few, many, or a class for an expanded clone.

v_gene,j_gene,d_gene,abundance,CDR3aa,CDR3nt
TRBV18,TRBJ1-4,.,few,CASSPPRVDGVYEKLFF,TGTGCCAGCTCACCACCGCGGGTCGACGGGGTTTATGAAAAACTGTTTTTT
TRBV9,TRBJ1-6,TRBD1,.,CASSREGQGMDNSPLHF,TGTGCCAGCAGCCGGGAAGGACAGGGGATGGATAATTCACCCCTCCACTTT
TRBV6-4,TRBJ2-2,TRBD1,many,CASGPGTANTGELFF,TGTGCCAGCGGGCCCGGGACAGCGAACACCGGGGAGCTGTTTTTT
TRBV11-3,TRBJ1-5,TRBD1,few,CASSLATGASSNQPQHF,TGTGCCAGCAGCTTAGCCACAGGGGCCAGTAGCAATCAGCCCCAGCATTTT
TRBV30,TRBJ2-7,TRBD2,many,CAWSKAGGTYEQYF,TGTGCCTGGAGTAAGGCGGGGGGTACCTACGAGCAGTACTTC
TRBV24-1,TRBJ1-5,TRBD1,many,CATSDPTGGDQPQHF,TGTGCCACCAGTGACCCCACAGGGGGCGACCAGCCCCAGCATTTT
TRBV20-1,TRBJ1-4,.,many,CSARAGRGEKLFF,TGCAGTGCTAGAGCGGGACGAGGTGAAAAACTGTTTTTT
TRBV30,TRBJ2-2,TRBD2,.,CAWSTAGALNTGELFF,TGTGCCTGGAGTACAGCGGGGGCCCTGAACACCGGGGAGCTGTTTTTT
TRBV18,TRBJ2-2,.,.,CASSLLPPANTGELFF,TGTGCCAGCTCACTACTACCTCCGGCGAACACCGGGGAGCTGTTTTTT
TRBV7-2,TRBJ2-1,TRBD1,.,CASSRRTGGYNEQFF,TGTGCCAGCAGCCGCCGGACAGGGGGCTACAATGAGCAGTTCTTC
TRBV12-3/TRBV12-4,TRBJ2-2,TRBD2,many,CASSHLAGENTGELFF,TGTGCCAGCAGCCATTTAGCGGGGGAGAACACCGGGGAGCTGTTTTTT
TRBV12-3/TRBV12-4,TRBJ2-2,TRBD2,.,CASSFASGGAGGELFF,TGTGCCAGCAGTTTCGCTAGCGGGGGGGCAGGCGGGGAGCTGTTTTTT
TRBV19,TRBJ2-7,.,few,CASSPRVPPHEQYF,TGTGCCAGTAGTCCCCGGGTCCCGCCACACGAGCAGTACTTC
TRBV30,TRBJ1-2,.,many,CAWSVGERGYTF,TGTGCCTGGAGTGTAGGGGAGCGTGGCTACACCTTC
TRBV5-4,TRBJ2-7,TRBD1,.,CASSEGTGGYEQYF,TGTGCCAGCAGCGAAGGGACAGGGGGCTACGAGCAGTACTTC
TRBV7-9,TRBJ2-7,TRBD1,.,CASSSGTASSEQYF,TGTGCCAGCAGCTCTGGGACAGCGAGCTCCGAGCAGTACTTC
TRBV30,TRBJ2-7,.,many,CAWSENGGNEQYF,TGTGCCTGGAGTGAGAACGGTGGGAACGAGCAGTACTTC
TRBV3-1,TRBJ1-1,TRBD1,many,CASSSTGGDTEAFF,TGTGCCAGCAGTTCAACAGGGGGGGACACTGAAGCTTTCTTT
TRBV11-2,TRBJ1-2,.,many,CASQRSAGKSIVFGYTF,TGTGCCAGCCAGAGGAGCGCAGGGAAATCGATTGTGTTTGGCTACACCTTC
TRBV12-3/TRBV12-4,TRBJ2-2,.,many,CASRRDTELFF,TGTGCCAGCAGACGAGATACGGAGCTGTTTTTT
TRBV27,TRBJ1-6,.,.,CASSFGPRGTLRSLGNSPLHF,TGTGCCAGCAGTTTTGGACCCCGCGGGACACTAAGATCATTGGGTAATTCACCCCTCCACTTT
TRBV5-1,TRBJ2-3,.,.,CASSPERSTDTQYF,TGCGCCAGCAGCCCGGAACGATCCACAGATACGCAGTATTTT
TRBV7-8,TRBJ2-1,.,many,CASSSSRFRFF,TGTGCCAGCAGCTCCTCCCGGTTTCGGTTCTTC
TRBV11-2,TRBJ2-5,.,many,CASSLFIGERETQYF,TGTGCCAGCAGCTTATTCATTGGGGAGAGGGAGACCCAGTACTTC
TRBV27,TRBJ1-2,TRBD1,.,CASSFGQGLYGYTF,TGTGCCAGCAGTTTTGGACAGGGCCTATATGGCTACACCTTC
TRBV7-2,TRBJ2-3,TRBD2,.,CAGSSFLAGGQDTQYF,TGTGCCGGCAGCTCCTTCCTAGCGGGGGGGCAAGATACGCAGTATTTT
TRBV18,TRBJ2-1,.,many,CASSPLSDSGEQFF,TGTGCCAGCTCACCTTTGTCCGACAGTGGAGAGCAGTTCTTC
TRBV20-1,TRBJ2-7,TRBD1,many,CSPTKGTGLYEQYF,TGCAGTCCCACAAAGGGGACAGGGTTGTACGAGCAGTACTTC